The clone carrying this T cell receptor (beta chain) has a count of ten or more. Grouping used clinical history reported by participants in a survey and questionnaire. This specimen belongs to a study of blood T cell repertoires in COVID-19. The wider study: T cells, B-cell-depleted T cells, or PBMCs provided the cDNA or gDNA that served as material.

Germline V gives CDR1 SNHLY, CDR2 FYNNEI. Trimming took off 7 bases at V and 0 bases at J, with 8 bases between the two ends. The CDR3 spans 13 residues. The assay was immunoSEQ multiplex PCR, and TCRdb's table has in-frame clones only and misses some. The sample contains 150,000 or so clones, 80% to 85% of which appear only once. The sequence derives from a woman in her fifties or sixties who had been exposed to COVID-19. The specimen sequenced was PBMCs or T cells enriched from blood (not recorded which). The chain combines TRBV2 with TRBJ2-3; no clear D gene. CDR3 region: CASIEASTDTQYF. CDR3 DNA: TGTGCCAGCATCGAGGCTAGCACAGATACGCAGTATTTT.